These 21 T cell receptor beta chains were all obtained from the same sample, sequenced in a study of cytomegalovirus exposure and HLA in healthy donors. Primers for the PCR totalled 60 Vbeta and 13 Jbeta. Sequenced by immunoSEQ multiplex PCR; TCRdb stores in-frame clones only, minus some. This sample contains approximately 140,000 clones. Sample: PBMCs. The receptors were sampled from a woman in her fifties or sixties in good health and CMV-seronegative.

This rearrangement joins TRBV2 to TRBJ2-7; D is unresolved. Germline V gene sequence: CDR1 SNHLY, CDR2 FYNNEI. This CDR3 region has 12 residues. V was shortened by 9 bases and J by 4 bases, with 13 bases between the two germline ends. The CDR3 DNA sequence: TGTGCCAGTCCTTTCCCGAGTTACGAGCAGTACTTC. Its translation is CASPFPSYEQYF.

The chain is built from TRBV30 and TRBJ1-2; D not resolved. Germline lookup yields CDR1 GTSNPN and CDR2 SVGIG (reference sequence). Trimming took 4 bases from V and 8 from J, leaving 14 bases between them. The CDR3 spans 12 residues. The CDR3 DNA reads TGTGCCTGGACCCCAAAGAGGGAGGGCTACACCTTC. It translates to CAWTPKREGYTF.

In the case of this clone: The same CDR3 arises from other DNA sequences in this sample as well. The chain uses TRBV9 and TRBJ2-3; D is undetermined. Trimming cost V 3 bases and J 4 bases, with 12 bases left between them. The CDR3 is made up of 14 amino acids. Germline V CDR1 and CDR2: SGDLS, YYNGEE. The CDR3 here is CASSARIDSDTQYF. The CDR3 nucleotides read TGTGCCAGCAGCGCCAGGATCGATTCAGATACGCAGTATTTT.

This chain joins TRBV28 and TRBJ2-7; 9 bases line up with TRBD1. The CDR3 runs to 14 residues. Trimming cost V 7 bases and J 4 bases; bases outside gene matches: 8. The germline gives CDR1 MDHEN, CDR2 SYDVKM. The CDR3 loop is CASTPGQGMYEQYF. The DNA of the CDR3 is TGTGCCAGCACTCCGGGACAGGGTATGTACGAGCAGTACTTC.

V usage is TRBV7-2 and J usage is TRBJ2-5; a possible D gene is TRBD1 (5 bases). Germline-derived CDR1 and CDR2 are SGHTA and FQGNSA. V was shortened by 5 bases and J by 1 base, with 11 bases between the two germline ends. This CDR3 is built from 14 residues. The CDR3 DNA follows: TGTGCCAGCAGCCCGCAGGGCGGCCAAGAGACCCAGTACTTC. Encoded protein: CASSPQGGQETQYF.

V is TRBV9 and J is TRBJ2-1; maybe TRBD2 (7 bases). The germline CDR1 and CDR2 sequences are SGDLS and YYNGEE. This CDR3 region has 13 residues. V lost 4 bases, J lost 9 bases, and 14 bases lay in between. CDR3 loop: CASSPVGGGEQFF. CDR3 DNA sequence: TGTGCCAGCAGCCCAGTAGGGGGGGGTGAGCAGTTCTTC.

The chain joins TRBV28 to TRBJ2-7, with D possibly being TRBD2 (5 bases). Germline V lookup: CDR1 MDHEN, CDR2 SYDVKM. Trimming took 7 bases from V and 4 from J, leaving 14 bases between them. CDR3 size: 13 residues. The CDR3 reads CASNPGIKYEQYF. CDR3 bases: TGTGCCAGCAACCCGGGGATAAAATACGAGCAGTACTTC.

The rearrangement uses TRBV9 and TRBJ2-3, with TRBD2 identical over 10 bases. The CDR3 totals 17 residues. Trimming cost V 2 bases and J 1 base; bases outside gene matches: 7. In germline, CDR1 is SGDLS, CDR2 YYNGEE. CDR3 in amino acids: CASSVTTGTSGTDTQYF. CDR3 bases: TGTGCCAGCAGCGTGACCACCGGGACTAGCGGCACAGATACGCAGTATTTT. The full variable domain, in which reference TRBV9 and TRBJ2-3 provide the parts outside the CDR3, is DSGVTQTPKHLITATGQRVTLRCSPRSGDLSVYWYQQSLDQGLQFLIQYYNGEERAKGNILERFSAQQFPDLHSELNLSSLELGDSALYFCASSVTTGTSGTDTQYFGPGTRLTVL.

This rearrangement joins TRBV27 to TRBJ2-7; TRBD1 agrees at 7 bases. The J segment lost 6 bases and the V segment lost 3 bases, leaving 8 bases of the junction unmatched. Per the germline V gene, CDR1 is MNHEY and CDR2 is SMNVEV (reference sequence). The CDR3 covers 14 residues. The DNA for the CDR3 is TGTGCCAGCAGTTTGAACAGGGGAACTCTCGAGCAGTACTTC. Translated, it gives CASSLNRGTLEQYF.

V usage is TRBV5-1 and J usage is TRBJ2-1; 13 bases line up with TRBD2. This CDR3 spans 17 amino acids. Per germline, CDR1 SGHRS and CDR2 YFSETQ. The V and J ends lost 0 bases and 3 bases, in that order; junction bases with no gene match: 3. The CDR3 region has the DNA TGCGCCAGCAGCTTGGGACTAGCGGGAGGTAACTACAATGAGCAGTTCTTC. Translating it yields CASSLGLAGGNYNEQFF.

The V call is TRBV7-9, the J call TRBJ1-1, with D possibly TRBD1 on 5 matching bases. The V gene lost 5 bases and the J gene lost 6 bases, with 19 bases spanning the gap. Germline-derived CDR1 and CDR2 are SEHNR and FQNEAQ (reference sequence). The CDR3 sequence is 15 residues long. The CDR3 DNA is TGTGCCAGCAGCGGATCGCAGGGAAGTAGGGCTGAAGCTTTCTTT. It is translated as CASSGSQGSRAEAFF.

This sequence joins TRBV6-5 and TRBJ1-2; the D gene is possibly TRBD1 (6 bases). CDR3 length equals 14 residues. V dropped 6 bases and J dropped 7 bases, with 18 bases sitting between them. CDR1 is MNHEY and CDR2 is SVGAGI in the germline V gene. The CDR3 loop reads CASSPFYRESGYTF. CDR3 nucleotides: TGTGCCAGCAGCCCCTTCTACAGGGAAAGTGGCTACACCTTC.

Remarks on this clone: The sample carries other DNA sequences with the same CDR3. The chain recombines TRBV18 with TRBJ2-7; possible D gene TRBD2, 5 bases. This CDR3 has 13 residues. In germline, CDR1 is KGHSH, CDR2 LQKENI. Trimming stripped 6 bases from V and 1 base from J, with 10 bases between. CDR3 protein: CASSEGLSYEQYF. The CDR3 bases are TGTGCCAGCTCCGAGGGTTTGTCCTACGAGCAGTACTTC.

This chain connects TRBV9 to TRBJ2-1, with 15 bases fitting TRBD2. CDR1 SGDLS and CDR2 YYNGEE come from the germline V gene. J was trimmed by 7 bases and V by 4 bases; bases with no gene match: 9. The CDR3 covers 17 residues. CDR3 in amino acids: CASSISGLAGGVNEQFF. As DNA, the CDR3 is TGTGCCAGCAGCATATCTGGACTAGCGGGGGGGGTAAATGAGCAGTTCTTC. Full variable domain (remainder filled in from reference TRBV9 and TRBJ2-1): DSGVTQTPKHLITATGQRVTLRCSPRSGDLSVYWYQQSLDQGLQFLIQYYNGEERAKGNILERFSAQQFPDLHSELNLSSLELGDSALYFCASSISGLAGGVNEQFFGPGTRLTVL.

Of note for this clone: The germline gene is not matched at one end of the junction; a read error may be the cause. In the same sample, other DNA sequences code for this CDR3. The rearrangement links TRBV5-6 to TRBJ1-6; TRBD1 matches at 9 bases. The CDR3 length is 15 residues. Germline V gene data show CDR1 as SGHDT and CDR2 as YYEEEE. CDR3 DNA sequence: TGCGCCAGCAGCCCCGGACAGGGGATTTATTCACCCCTCCACTTT. Its protein is CASSPGQGIYSPLHF. The entire variable domain, with the rest obtained from reference TRBV5-6 and TRBJ1-6, is as follows: DAGVTQSPTHLIKTRGQQVTLRCSPKSGHDTVSWYQQALGQGPQFIFQYYEEEERQRGNFPDRFSGHQFPNYSSELNVNALLLGDSALYLCASSPGQGIYSPLHFGNGTRLTVT.

J is TRBJ2-2 and V is TRBV18; possible D gene TRBD2, 6 bases. The CDR3 covers 14 residues. Trimming removed 2 bases from V and 4 bases from J, with 8 bases in between. CDR1 and CDR2 from the germline V gene are KGHSH and LQKENI. CDR3: CASSPGGGTGELFF. CDR3 DNA sequence: TGTGCCAGCTCACCAGGGGGAGGCACCGGGGAGCTGTTTTTT. Full variable domain (remainder filled in from reference TRBV18 and TRBJ2-2): NAGVMQNPRHLVRRRGQEARLRCSPMKGHSHVYWYRQLPEEGLKFMVYLQKENIIDESGMPKERFSAEFPKEGPSILRIQQVVRGDSAAYFCASSPGGGTGELFFGEGSRLTVL.

J is TRBJ2-1 and V is TRBV7-9; D possibly corresponds to TRBD1 (6 bases). The CDR3 is 17 residues long. Per the germline V gene, CDR1 is SEHNR and CDR2 is FQNEAQ (reference sequence). With 4 bases removed from V and 6 bases from J, the gap between germline ends came to 22 bases. CDR3 sequence (DNA): TGTGCCAGCAGCTCTCCACAGGGTGTGGGCATCATCAATGAGCAGTTCTTC. Its protein is CASSSPQGVGIINEQFF. Combining the CDR3 with reference TRBV7-9 and TRBJ2-1 gives the whole variable domain DTGVSQNPRHKITKRGQNVTFRCDPISEHNRLYWYRQTLGQGPEFLTYFQNEAQLEKSRLLSDRFSAERPKGSFSTLEIQRTEQGDSAMYLCASSSPQGVGIINEQFFGPGTRLTVL.

The chain uses TRBV25-1 and TRBJ2-7, with TRBD2 matching over 7 bases. The CDR3 totals 17 residues. Per the germline V gene, CDR1 is MGHDK and CDR2 is SYGVNS. Trimming cost V 1 base and J 2 bases; bases outside gene matches: 11. The CDR3 reads CASSESWGGIHAYEQYF. The CDR3 DNA follows: TGTGCCAGCAGTGAATCCTGGGGAGGGATTCACGCCTACGAGCAGTACTTC.

V is TRBV30 and J is TRBJ1-2, with 8 bases fitting TRBD1. Germline assignment: CDR1 GTSNPN and CDR2 SVGIG (reference sequence). Trimming took 5 bases from V and 6 from J; bases not matched to a gene: 8. The CDR3 has 13 amino acids. The DNA of the CDR3 is TGTGCCTGGGGAAAGGACAGGGAGGATGGCTACACCTTC. It specifies CAWGKDREDGYTF.

The rearrangement links TRBV7-9 to TRBJ1-5, with unresolved D. This CDR3 has 13 amino acids. Germline lookup yields CDR1 SEHNR and CDR2 FQNEAQ (reference sequence). Trimming removed 1 base at V and 4 bases at J, with 5 bases between. The CDR3 DNA sequence: TGTGCCAGCAGCTTAGACGGTAATCAGCCCCAGCATTTT. Amino acid sequence: CASSLDGNQPQHF.

This sequence joins TRBV28 and TRBJ2-1; D possibly corresponds to TRBD1 (6 bases). In germline, CDR1 is MDHEN, CDR2 SYDVKM. The CDR3 totals 13 residues. The V gene lost 8 bases and the J gene lost 3 bases, with 11 bases spanning the gap. The CDR3 protein is CASVYRDYNEQFF. The DNA of the CDR3 is TGTGCCAGCGTCTACAGGGACTACAATGAGCAGTTCTTC. Together with reference TRBV28 and TRBJ2-1, the CDR3 gives the full variable domain: DVKVTQSSRYLVKRTGEKVFLECVQDMDHENMFWYRQDPGLGLRLIYFSYDVKMKEKGDIPEGYSVSREKKERFSLILESASTNQTSMYLCASVYRDYNEQFFGPGTRLTVL.